This TCR beta chain derives from a study of blood T cell repertoires in COVID-19. In the study overall: T cells, B-cell-depleted T cells, or PBMCs provided the cDNA or gDNA that served as material.

In assigning cohorts, the study relied on participant-reported clinical history. The protocol was immunoSEQ multiplex PCR, while the TCRdb copy is restricted to in-frame clones and leaves out a portion. The sample lists just over 300,000 clones, 70% to 90% occurring once. V trimming: 3 bases; J trimming: 4 bases; junction bases outside the gene matches: 14. Germline assignment: CDR1 LNHNV and CDR2 YYDKDF (reference sequence). The length of the CDR3 is 17 residues. At least ten counts were recorded for this clone. This clonotype was obtained from a young man who had recovered from COVID-19. The chain is built from TRBV15 and TRBJ2-7; 8 bases line up with TRBD1. Sequenced: PBMCs or T cells enriched from blood (not recorded which). In DNA form, the CDR3 reads TGTGCCACCAGCAGTAGGGGATTGGGGACAGGATCGTACGAGCAGTACTTC. Encoded protein: CATSSRGLGTGSYEQYF.